The next 9 T cell receptor beta chains were all read from a single sample in a study of PD-1 blockade in classical Hodgkin lymphoma. As for time point: cycle 4 day 1 (C4D1), after less than 7 weeks of nivolumab. After autologous stem cell transplantation all patients relapsed, and prior brentuximab vedotin exposure differed between cohorts. TCRdb's copy holds only in-frame clones and misses some; the assay was immunoSEQ multiplex PCR. The table shows some 96,000 clones, with about 92% occurring only once. The specimen was peripheral blood mononuclear cells (PBMCs), collected before the fourth cycle of nivolumab. The origin of the receptors is a human donor with classical Hodgkin lymphoma.

This chain uses TRBV11-2 with TRBJ2-7, with 7 bases aligning to TRBD2. The CDR3 is 16 amino acids. Germline-derived CDR1 and CDR2 are SGHAT and FQNNGV. The V gene end was trimmed by 5 bases and the J gene end by 1 base; junction bases not matched to a gene: 11. CDR3 sequence (DNA): TGTGCCAGCAGCCCCGAGACTAGCCGGAGATCCTACGAGCAGTACTTC. Its protein product is CASSPETSRRSYEQYF.

The V gene is TRBV14, the J gene TRBJ2-7; D call uncertain. CDR1 and CDR2 (germline): SGHDN, FVKESK. V lost 0 bases, J lost 0 bases, and 18 bases lay in between. CDR3 length: 18 residues. CDR3 DNA sequence: TGTGCCAGCAGCCAAGATAATTCGTTTGATACCCACTCCTACGAGCAGTACTTC. Encoded protein: CASSQDNSFDTHSYEQYF.

This clone showed up just a few times. The chain employs TRBV6-1 and TRBJ1-2, with D unclear. Germline V gene data show CDR1 as MNHNS and CDR2 as SASEGT. This CDR3 has 12 residues. V was clipped by 5 bases and J by 4 bases, with 8 bases between them. CDR3 residues: CASSPDRYGYTF. CDR3 nucleotides: TGTGCCAGCAGTCCGGACCGCTATGGCTACACCTTC.

The chain couples TRBV30 to TRBJ2-7; D ambiguous. The germline CDR1 and CDR2 sequences are GTSNPN and SVGIG (reference sequence). The CDR3 is 12 residues long. V dropped 3 bases and J dropped 1 base, with 7 bases sitting between them. The CDR3 loop is CAWRRMSYEQYF. As DNA, the CDR3 is TGTGCCTGGAGACGGATGTCCTACGAGCAGTACTTC.

CDR3 protein: CASSELGSTDTQYF. The DNA of the CDR3 is TGTGCCAGCAGCGAACTGGGTAGCACAGATACGCAGTATTTT. This chain connects TRBV6-4 to TRBJ2-3; D not resolved. The germline V and J ends were trimmed by 6 bases and 0 bases, with 10 bases remaining between them. Germline values: CDR1 MRHNA, CDR2 SNTAGT. The length of the CDR3 is 14 residues.

The sample holds one count of this clone. V is TRBV6-1 and J is TRBJ2-1; D possibly corresponds to TRBD2 (5 bases). This CDR3 region has 13 residues. Trimming left V 3 bases short and J 5 bases short, with 8 bases between. In germline, CDR1 is MNHNS, CDR2 SASEGT. CDR3 coding DNA: TGTGCCAGCAGTGACACTAGACACAATGAGCAGTTCTTC. As protein: CASSDTRHNEQFF.

The chain carries TRBV28 and TRBJ1-3; D is undetermined. The CDR3 totals 12 residues. With 5 bases removed from V and 4 bases from J, the gap between germline ends came to 6 bases. The germline V gene encodes CDR1 MDHEN and CDR2 SYDVKM. Here the CDR3 DNA reads TGTGCCAGCAGTACTGAAGGAAACACCATATATTTT. Protein: CASSTEGNTIYF.

The chain couples TRBV28 to TRBJ2-7; tentative D call: TRBD1 (5 bases). Trimming removed 4 bases at V and 0 bases at J, with 10 bases between. This CDR3 spans 14 amino acids. Germline CDR1 is MDHEN and CDR2 is SYDVKM. Written as DNA, the CDR3 is TGTGCCAGCAGTTGGGGCCGCAGCTCCTACGAGCAGTACTTC. Protein sequence: CASSWGRSSYEQYF.

The chain's CDR3 is CASSQDIGQRLHYGYTF. DNA of the CDR3: TGCGCCAGCAGCCAAGATATAGGACAGCGCCTACACTATGGCTACACCTTC. This sequence joins TRBV4-1 and TRBJ1-2; possible D gene TRBD1, 6 bases. Germline CDR1 is MGHRA and CDR2 is YSYEKL. V shed 0 bases and J shed 3 bases, with 17 bases lying between them. This CDR3 region has 17 residues.